This is a list of T cell receptor beta chains from one sample in a study of T cell repertoires in cytomegalovirus infection. TCRdb re-derived calls from the reads in MiXCR, one entry per CDR3 protein. The profile shows about 250,000 distinct CDR3 sequences, 10% to 15% of them singletons. Specimen: PBMCs. The receptors come from a human donor in good health (CMV status not recorded). Some clones in this sample may be carry-over from other donors' samples. Each CDR3 is given without its conserved first and last residue. Each record gives: J gene, clone size, V gene, D gene, CDR3 protein. A D gene is named only where the DNA matches it firmly. Size is omitted from some rows. Given values are once, few, many or a class for expanded clones.

>TRBJ2-7|many|TRBV7-2|NA
ASSFRGDEYEQY
>TRBJ2-1|many|TRBV11-2|TRBD2
ASFSGSSYNEQF
>TRBJ2-7|NA|TRBV19|TRBD2
ASSTGLAGTGSPSEQY
>TRBJ2-2|many|TRBV28|NA
ASSPPGSGDTGELF
>TRBJ2-5|few|TRBV29-1|NA
SVEASSDGETQY
>TRBJ2-7|NA|TRBV20-1|NA
SASRGALEQY
>TRBJ2-3|NA|TRBV2|NA
AGGDSRLDTQY
>TRBJ2-7|many|TRBV6-1|TRBD1
ASSGDRGPYEQY
>TRBJ1-2|once|TRBV20-1|NA
SASFTRDYT
>TRBJ2-3|many|TRBV28|NA
ASSYVRGGTDTQY
>TRBJ2-3|many|TRBV11-1|NA
ASSRDSAADTQY
>TRBJ2-7|NA|TRBV20-1|TRBD2
SARAYPGTSTSYEQY
>TRBJ1-1|many|TRBV12-3/TRBV12-4|NA
ASSPQGSTEAF
>TRBJ2-7|many|TRBV6-2/TRBV6-3|NA
ASTGNYEQY
>TRBJ1-6|many|TRBV20-1|TRBD1
SARDREQGASSYNSPLH
>TRBJ1-2|many|TRBV12-3/TRBV12-4|NA
ASSPIFRVGYT
>TRBJ1-1|many|TRBV6-2/TRBV6-3|NA
ASSYQWPQGEAF
>TRBJ2-5|many|TRBV7-2|TRBD2
ASSQGLAEETQY
>TRBJ1-6|many|TRBV7-2|NA
ASSLVPENSPLH
>TRBJ1-2|few|TRBV11-2|TRBD1
ASSTRTGNYGYT
>TRBJ2-3|many|TRBV29-1|TRBD2
SVEGGLAGATDTQY
>TRBJ2-3|many|TRBV7-2|NA
ASSSRGQNTDTQY
>TRBJ2-3|few|TRBV28|TRBD2
ASTPGGGRHGAQY
>TRBJ1-2|NA|TRBV19|TRBD1
ASSGTGERKGYT
>TRBJ1-1|few|TRBV19|TRBD1
ASSIRDRDTEAF
>TRBJ2-7|many|TRBV7-2|TRBD2
ASSLRTSGRTYEQY
>TRBJ2-5|NA|TRBV5-1|TRBD1
ASRLQGAVQEAQY
>TRBJ1-1|NA|TRBV15|NA
ATSRERDFNTEAF
>TRBJ2-6|many|TRBV7-7|NA
ASSASPSGANVLT
>TRBJ2-3|many|TRBV19|NA
ASSHGREPSTDTQY
>TRBJ1-5|many|TRBV4-2|NA
ASSQSSNQPQH
>TRBJ1-2|many|TRBV12-3/TRBV12-4|TRBD1
ASSLKGGANYGYT
>TRBJ1-5|NA|TRBV28|NA
ASSLGPNNQPQH
>TRBJ2-1|many|TRBV6-1|NA
ASSANTRVPVNEQF
>TRBJ1-1|few|TRBV29-1|NA
SVDPGSTEAF
>TRBJ2-3|many|TRBV6-1|TRBD2
ASSRTRIDAADTQY
>TRBJ2-7|NA|TRBV29-1|NA
SASRREPYEQY
>TRBJ2-1|many|TRBV5-1|TRBD2
ASSLQAGGPDEQF
>TRBJ2-5|many|TRBV7-2|TRBD1
ASRKGQTETQY
>TRBJ2-3|many|TRBV19|NA
ASRAQGRGTDTQY
>TRBJ2-3|NA|TRBV7-6|TRBD2
ASSLQRGGSAGTDTQY
>TRBJ2-3|few|TRBV20-1|TRBD1
SADNSRDRATDTQY
>TRBJ1-3|many|TRBV7-2|NA
ASSSLSSAGNTIY
>TRBJ2-2|many|TRBV7-2|TRBD1
ASSRVVRDRSSLGELF
>TRBJ1-6|NA|TRBV20-1|NA
SAPPGYNSPLH
>TRBJ2-5|NA|TRBV30|NA
AWSDGSEETQY
>TRBJ2-4|NA|TRBV19|NA
ASRSSNGLAKNIQY
>TRBJ2-5|many|TRBV28|TRBD1
ASRDRGSETQY
>TRBJ2-1|many|TRBV25-1|NA
ASSATGGYNEQF
>TRBJ2-2|NA|TRBV7-3|NA
ASSHKIGQATGLLNTGELF
>TRBJ1-2|NA|TRBV3-1|NA
ASSPAEGGYGYT
>TRBJ1-5|few|TRBV28|NA
ASGEGGSGNQPQH